Reported below is one TCR beta chain. Antigen: not known. Libraries were prepared by immunoSEQ multiplex PCR; TCRdb keeps only in-frame clonotypes and omits some of them. The profile shows 3,000 to 4,000 clones, 70% to 90% of them singletons. These data belong to a study of hypomethylating agent response in myelodysplastic syndrome. Broader study findings: This small study analyzed only about a dozen patients.

This clonotype was sampled from a human donor with myelodysplastic syndrome. Sequenced here: bone marrow, sampled before or after starting hypomethylating agent treatment for myelodysplastic syndrome (not recorded which).

CDR3 coding DNA: TGTGCCAGCAGCGACAGGGGCGCCCCCACAGATACGCAGTATTTT. This translates into CASSDRGAPTDTQYF. The chain employs TRBV7-9 and TRBJ2-3; 8 bases align to TRBD1. This CDR3 spans 15 amino acids. Germline values: CDR1 SEHNR, CDR2 FQNEAQ (reference sequence). With 5 bases clipped from V and 2 bases from J, the junction kept 6 bases outside the gene matches.